Listed below are T cell receptor beta chains from one sample, sequenced in a study of graft-versus-host responses after intestinal transplantation. Antigen specificity for these receptors is unknown. Sequencing was performed with immunoSEQ multiplex PCR; in TCRdb, only in-frame clones are kept and a portion is missing. The sample yields over 70,000 clones, 85% to 95% seen once. The material sequenced was unstimulated CD8+ T cells sorted from spleen or lymph node cells, taken before intestinal transplant. Receptor source: a human donor who received an intestinal transplant. CDR3s include the opening cysteine and the closing phenylalanine or tryptophan. A D gene is named only where the DNA matches it firmly. Clone size is not always given. Where it is, it says once, few, many or a class for expanded clones.

CDR3,DNA,size,V,D,J
CASSLASGSVWYNEQFF,TGTGCCAGCAGCTTAGCCAGCGGGAGTGTTTGGTACAATGAGCAGTTCTTC,.,TRBV13,TRBD2,TRBJ2-1
CASSQDLNTEAFF,TGCGCCAGCAGCCAAGACCTGAACACTGAAGCTTTCTTT,once,TRBV4-1,.,TRBJ1-1
CASSGLPVDRDDYGYTF,TGTGCCAGCAGCGGACTCCCTGTTGACAGGGACGACTATGGCTACACCTTC,.,TRBV9,TRBD1,TRBJ1-2
CASSLRPGVVDEQYF,TGTGCCAGCAGCTTAAGACCCGGGGTAGTTGACGAGCAGTACTTC,.,TRBV7-3,.,TRBJ2-7
CASSLDPAALNTEAFF,TGTGCCAGCAGCTTAGACCCCGCGGCCCTGAACACTGAAGCTTTCTTT,once,TRBV7-9,.,TRBJ1-1
CASSHPLGGQFF,TGTGCCAGCAGCCACCCGTTGGGGGGCCAGTTCTTC,.,TRBV28,.,TRBJ2-1
CASSLGYNQETQYF,TGTGCCAGCAGCTTGGGATACAACCAAGAGACCCAGTACTTC,.,TRBV5-6,.,TRBJ2-5
CASSSVAGISYEQYF,TGTGCCAGCAGCTCTGTAGCGGGAATAAGCTACGAGCAGTACTTC,.,TRBV6-5,TRBD2,TRBJ2-7
CASSLYPSGSFYEQYF,TGTGCCAGCAGCTTATACCCTAGCGGGAGTTTCTACGAGCAGTACTTC,.,TRBV7-3,TRBD2,TRBJ2-7
CASSRQGVYEQYF,TGTGCCAGCAGCCGACAGGGCGTCTACGAGCAGTACTTC,few,TRBV27,TRBD1,TRBJ2-7
CASSYQTGIQETQYF,TGTGCCAGCAGTTACCAAACAGGGATTCAAGAGACCCAGTACTTC,.,TRBV6-5,.,TRBJ2-5
CASSTLAGVVNEQFF,TGTGCCAGCAGTACATTAGCGGGAGTGGTCAATGAGCAGTTCTTC,.,TRBV27,TRBD2,TRBJ2-1
CASSQTGRDNQPQHF,TGTGCCAGCAGTCAGACAGGCCGAGACAATCAGCCCCAGCATTTT,.,TRBV28,.,TRBJ1-5
CASSFSSYEQYF,TGTGCCAGCAGCTTTAGCTCCTACGAGCAGTACTTC,.,TRBV11-2,.,TRBJ2-7
CASTHQNLVADTQYF,TGTGCCAGCACCCACCAGAATCTAGTGGCAGATACGCAGTATTTT,once,TRBV7-9,.,TRBJ2-3
CASSEAPGQGFNEQFF,TGTGCCAGCAGTGAAGCCCCGGGACAGGGGTTCAATGAGCAGTTCTTC,.,TRBV2,TRBD1,TRBJ2-1
CASKQVGERETQYF,TGTGCCAGCAAGCAAGTGGGAGAGAGGGAGACCCAGTACTTC,.,TRBV27,.,TRBJ2-5
CSVGGIGEAFF,TGCAGCGTGGGGGGTATTGGTGAAGCTTTCTTT,.,TRBV29-1,.,TRBJ1-1
CASSQVDPTDTQYF,TGTGCCAGCAGCCAAGTTGACCCCACAGATACGCAGTATTTT,few,TRBV4-2,.,TRBJ2-3
CASSIDEGVSTEAFF,TGTGCCAGTAGTATAGACGAGGGGGTTAGCACTGAAGCTTTCTTT,once,TRBV19,.,TRBJ1-1
CASSQTLTDTQYF,TGTGCCAGCAGCCAAACCCTTACAGATACGCAGTATTTT,.,TRBV4-2,.,TRBJ2-3
CASSLDPALTGTVDQPQHF,TGTGCCAGCAGCTTAGACCCCGCCTTGACAGGGACCGTGGATCAGCCCCAGCATTTT,.,TRBV7-8,TRBD1,TRBJ1-5
CATSRALEGFFREQYF,TGTGCCACCAGCAGGGCCCTCGAGGGCTTTTTTAGAGAGCAGTACTTC,.,TRBV15,.,TRBJ2-7
CASSRGPASTF,TGTGCCAGCTCACGGGGGCCAGCGTCGACTTTC,once,TRBV18,.,TRBJ2-7
CAISDRVPSYEQYF,TGTGCCATCAGTGACCGGGTACCGTCCTACGAGCAGTACTTC,.,TRBV10-3,.,TRBJ2-7
CASGFQGATTDNYGYTF,TGTGCTAGTGGTTTCCAGGGGGCCACGACCGATAACTATGGCTACACCTTC,.,TRBV12-5,TRBD1,TRBJ1-2
CASSYQGNNEQFF,TGTGCCAGCAGTTACCAGGGGAACAATGAGCAGTTCTTC,medium-sized,TRBV6-6,.,TRBJ2-1
CASSSPLSVAKNIQYF,TGTGCCAGCAGCTCCCCCCTATCAGTAGCCAAAAACATTCAGTACTTC,.,TRBV7-8,.,TRBJ2-4
CASSQVRGETQYF,TGCGCCAGCAGCCAAGTCCGGGGGGAGACCCAGTACTTC,once,TRBV4-1,.,TRBJ2-5
CASSKLIRGREFF,TGTGCCAGTAGTAAGTTGATTCGCGGGAGGGAGTTCTTC,once,TRBV19,TRBD2,TRBJ2-1
CASSLSAVGLETQYF,TGTGCCAGCAGCTTAAGCGCCGTGGGGCTGGAGACCCAGTACTTC,.,TRBV7-9,.,TRBJ2-5
CASRNRGGNTIYF,TGTGCCAGCCGTAACAGGGGTGGAAACACCATATATTTT,.,TRBV28,TRBD1,TRBJ1-3
CASSKKGSRRASDSNQPQHF,TGTGCCAGCAGCAAAAAGGGGTCTCGTCGGGCCTCCGATAGCAATCAGCCCCAGCATTTT,.,TRBV21-1,.,TRBJ1-5
CASSLVIGPPGVYGYTF,TGTGCCAGCAGCTTAGTGATCGGTCCCCCTGGGGTCTATGGCTACACCTTC,.,TRBV7-6,.,TRBJ1-2
CASRITGLAEQYF,TGTGCCAGCAGAATCACGGGACTAGCGGAGCAGTACTTC,.,TRBV27,TRBD2,TRBJ2-7
CASSLDQESSRSSYNEQFF,TGTGCCAGCAGCTTGGACCAGGAGAGTTCCCGGAGCTCCTACAATGAGCAGTTCTTC,.,TRBV5-4,.,TRBJ2-1
CASSLWAGLADEQYF,TGTGCCAGCAGTTTATGGGCGGGACTAGCAGACGAGCAGTACTTC,.,TRBV27,TRBD2,TRBJ2-7
CASSRHRSNEKLFF,TGTGCCAGCAGCCGGCACAGGAGTAATGAAAAACTGTTTTTT,.,TRBV7-3,.,TRBJ1-4
CASSSTQGPYGYTF,TGTGCCAGCAGCTCAACACAAGGGCCCTATGGCTACACCTTC,.,TRBV5-6,.,TRBJ1-2
CASGFAPYEQYF,TGTGCCAGCGGGTTTGCTCCCTACGAGCAGTACTTC,.,TRBV27,.,TRBJ2-7
CASSSTQGANYNEQFF,TGTGCCAGCAGCTCAACACAGGGGGCGAACTACAATGAGCAGTTCTTC,.,TRBV11-2,TRBD1,TRBJ2-1
CASTELAGASYEQYF,TGTGCCAGCACCGAACTAGCGGGAGCCTCCTACGAGCAGTACTTC,.,TRBV5-6,TRBD2,TRBJ2-7
CASSIWLAGNTGELFF,TGTGCCAGTAGTATCTGGTTAGCGGGAAACACCGGGGAGCTGTTTTTT,.,TRBV19,TRBD2,TRBJ2-2
CASSQVNEQFF,TGTGCCAGCAGCCAAGTTAATGAGCAGTTCTTC,.,TRBV14,.,TRBJ2-1
CASSSGTSGSYNEQFF,TGTGCCAGCAGCTCCGGGACTAGCGGATCCTACAATGAGCAGTTCTTC,.,TRBV7-3,TRBD2,TRBJ2-1
CASSLDGGYNEQFF,TGTGCCAGCAGCTTGGACGGTGGGTACAATGAGCAGTTCTTC,.,TRBV5-4,.,TRBJ2-1
CASSRQGAYEQYF,TGTGCCAGTTCAAGACAGGGAGCCTACGAGCAGTACTTC,.,TRBV28,TRBD1,TRBJ2-7